The 14 T cell receptor beta chains given below trace back to one sample, sequenced in a study of vaccination and CD4 T cells after COVID-19. Oncomine TCR Beta short-read sequencing was applied to DNA from cultured CD4+ T cells. TCRdb reprocessed the PCR reads via MiXCR and lists one record per CDR3 protein. The table lists about 15,000 distinct CDR3 sequences, around 44% of them singletons. Treatment given: roughly 10-day PBMC culture with coronavirus spike peptide pools or control peptides (ViraFEST assay). Their antigens are not known. The source material was CD4+ T cells from blood, cultured in vitro. The receptors shown here come from a human donor who had recovered from COVID-19.

The chain links TRBV15 to TRBJ2-7; D is possibly TRBD2 (6 bases). The CDR3 contains 14 residues. Per the germline V gene, CDR1 is LNHNV and CDR2 is YYDKDF (reference sequence). The V gene lost 5 bases and the J gene lost 3 bases, with 14 bases spanning the gap. The DNA of the CDR3 is TGTGCCACCAGCGGGGGGATTGACAGCTACGAGCAGTACTTC. Protein: CATSGGIDSYEQYF.

The chain carries TRBV20-1 and TRBJ1-1; possibly TRBD1 for D (5 bases). Germline lookup yields CDR1 DFQATT and CDR2 SNEGSKA (reference sequence). V gave up 2 bases and J gave up 1 base, with 8 bases separating them. The CDR3 runs 13 residues. The CDR3 spells CSARRQGNTEAFF. For the CDR3, the DNA is TGCAGTGCTAGACGGCAGGGGAACACTGAAGCTTTCTTT.

The V and J genes are TRBV6-2 or TRBV6-3 and TRBJ1-2; D unresolved. V lost 1 base, J lost 5 bases, and 8 bases lay in between. CDR3 length equals 13 residues. Germline V gives CDR1 MNHEY, CDR2 SVGEGT. For the CDR3, the DNA is TGTGCCAGCAGTTACTGGTCCAAGTATGGCTACACCTTC. This translates into CASSYWSKYGYTF.

This chain connects TRBV6-1 to TRBJ1-2; 7 bases are shared with TRBD1. CDR1 MNHNS and CDR2 SASEGT come from the germline V gene. Trimming removed 6 bases from V and 4 bases from J; junction bases left unmatched: 8. There are 14 residues in the CDR3. CDR3 protein: CASRKGGQIYGYTF. For the CDR3, the DNA is TGTGCCAGCAGAAAGGGGGGACAGATCTATGGCTACACCTTC.

V and J are TRBV19 and TRBJ1-1, with TRBD1 matching over 7 bases. V dropped 7 bases and J dropped 0; count of bases not matched to a gene: 2. CDR1 LNHDA and CDR2 SQIVND come from the germline V gene (reference sequence). The CDR3 spans 13 residues. The CDR3 protein is CASTDRMNTEAFF. The CDR3 DNA reads as TGTGCCAGTACGGACAGGATGAACACTGAAGCTTTCTTT.

This clonotype has only a few counts. V and J are TRBV5-7 and TRBJ1-2; D perhaps matches TRBD1 (5 bases). TRBV5-7 is recorded as an ORF, its role being uncertain. Trimming left V 5 bases short and J 8 bases short, with 13 bases between. This CDR3 comprises 12 residues. DNA of the CDR3: TGTGCCAGCAGTGGGGGTGAGTCGGGCTACACCTTC. It encodes CASSGGESGYTF.

The chain couples TRBV19 to TRBJ1-6, with 12 positions matching TRBD1. CDR3 length: 14 amino acids. After removal of 6 bases from V and 10 bases from J, the junction contained 4 bases not matched to a gene. CDR1 is LNHDA, CDR2 SQIVND, per germline (reference sequence). This CDR3 is CASRGQGAVSPLHF. The DNA for the CDR3 is TGTGCCAGTAGGGGACAGGGGGCTGTCTCACCCCTCCACTTT.

The gene calls are TRBV5-6 and TRBJ2-4; 9 bases are a match to TRBD1. From germline, CDR1 is SGHDT and CDR2 YYEEEE. The CDR3 totals 17 residues. The V segment lost 4 bases and the J segment 3 bases; nucleotides outside the gene matches: 11. The CDR3 DNA follows: TGTGCCAGCAGCGGGGGGACAGGGTGGATCGGCAAAAACATTCAGTACTTC. Translation gives CASSGGTGWIGKNIQYF.

The genes are TRBV6-2 or TRBV6-3 and TRBJ1-2, with 7 bases matching TRBD1. CDR1 is MNHEY, CDR2 SVGEGT, per germline. CDR3 length equals 13 residues. Trimming removed 8 bases from V and 0 bases from J; junction bases left unmatched: 3. CDR3 bases: TGTGCCAGCTGGGACAGAACTAACTATGGCTACACCTTC. Its protein is CASWDRTNYGYTF.

CDR3 in amino acids: CASRATGMDGYTF. The DNA of the CDR3 is TGTGCCAGCAGGGCGACAGGGATGGATGGCTACACCTTC. The chain is built from TRBV4-2 and TRBJ1-2; 7 nucleotides align to TRBD1. The V segment lost 6 bases and the J segment 6 bases; nucleotides outside the gene matches: 7. The CDR3 is 13 residues long. Germline CDR1 is LGHNA and CDR2 is YNFKEQ.

The V gene is TRBV12-3 or TRBV12-4, the J gene TRBJ1-6; TRBD1 is a possible D gene (5 bases). The CDR3 extends over 16 amino acids. The germline V and J ends were trimmed by 5 bases and 9 bases, with 20 bases remaining between them. CDR3 DNA sequence: TGTGCCAGCAGTCCCCGGGACCCAACGGCGGGTTCACCCCTCCACTTT. It encodes CASSPRDPTAGSPLHF.

The CDR3 nucleotides are TGTGCCAGTAGTGGGTGGCCCTCCTACGAGCAGTACTTC. It encodes CASSGWPSYEQYF. This chain connects TRBV19 to TRBJ2-7; D is unresolved. Germline V gives CDR1 LNHDA, CDR2 SQIVND (reference sequence). V was cut by 5 bases and J by 0 bases, with 8 bases left in between. This CDR3 contains 13 residues.

This clonotype was recorded a few times. The chain combines TRBV20-1 with TRBJ1-5; tentative D call: TRBD1 (6 bases). The CDR3 has 13 residues. The germline V gene encodes CDR1 DFQATT and CDR2 SNEGSKA (reference sequence). The CDR3 loop reads CSASGGARQPQHF. The CDR3 DNA is TGCAGCGCCTCCGGGGGCGCGAGACAGCCCCAGCATTTT.

V usage is TRBV5-1 and J usage is TRBJ2-5; TRBD2 might be the D (6 bases). The CDR3 has 15 amino acids. V lost 4 bases, J lost 7 bases, and 20 bases lay in between. Germline values: CDR1 SGHRS, CDR2 YFSETQ. CDR3 loop: CASSPNTLYGRTQYF. CDR3 DNA sequence: TGCGCCAGCAGCCCAAACACACTCTACGGGAGGACCCAGTACTTC.